The 4 T cell receptor beta chains below come from one sample, sequenced in a study of cytomegalovirus exposure and HLA in healthy donors. Vbeta (60) and Jbeta (13) primers were used in the PCR. Data came from immunoSEQ multiplex PCR; TCRdb stores just in-frame clones and leaves some out. The data contain around 150,000 clones, around 84% of them singletons. The specimen sequenced was PBMCs. The receptors were gathered from a man between 18 and 35 years old in good health and CMV-seronegative.

The gene calls are TRBV9 and TRBJ1-1; weak D call: TRBD1 (6 bases). Per the germline V gene, CDR1 is SGDLS and CDR2 is YYNGEE. The CDR3 sequence is 16 residues long. Trimming removed 0 bases at V and 4 bases at J, with 16 bases between. DNA for the CDR3: TGTGCCAGCAGCGTAGGGACAGCCCCTTGGTCCACTGAAGCTTTCTTT. Residues: CASSVGTAPWSTEAFF.

V and J are TRBV15 and TRBJ1-5; unclear D gene. Trimming cost V 1 base and J 1 base, with 11 bases left between them. The CDR3 contains 16 residues. Germline CDR1 reads LNHNV; CDR2 reads YYDKDF (reference sequence). The DNA of the CDR3 is TGTGCCACCAGCAGAGCGGAGGGCGTAAGCAATCAGCCCCAGCATTTT. Its translation is CATSRAEGVSNQPQHF.

This sequence joins TRBV7-2 and TRBJ2-3, with D maybe TRBD2 (5 bases). Germline V CDR1 and CDR2: SGHTA, FQGNSA. Trimming shortened V by 3 bases and J by 2 bases, and 6 bases separated the two germline ends. The CDR3 covers 13 residues. CDR3 residues: CASSLGVTDTQYF. The CDR3, as DNA: TGTGCCAGCAGCTTGGGAGTCACAGATACGCAGTATTTT.

This sequence joins TRBV6-5 and TRBJ1-5, with 9 bases aligning to TRBD1. Germline lookup yields CDR1 MNHEY and CDR2 SVGAGI. With V trimmed by 6 bases and J by 7 bases, 4 bases remained unmatched. The length of the CDR3 is 13 residues. CDR3 residues: CASSRDRVQPQHF. The CDR3 DNA is TGTGCCAGCAGCCGGGACAGGGTACAGCCCCAGCATTTT.